This T cell receptor (beta chain) was sequenced during a study of T cell repertoires in cytomegalovirus infection. This clonotype was seen repeatedly, ten times or more. Its antigen is still unknown. TCRdb used MiXCR to reprocess the reads, holding one entry per CDR3 protein. The top ten hold approximately 18% of the sample, which has 550,000 to 850,000 distinct CDR3 sequences, roughly 36% seen once. Deletions cut 3 bases from V and 9 bases from J, with 12 bases between. Looked up from germline, CDR1 is SGHTA and CDR2 is FQGNSA. CDR3 length: 14 residues. This chain links TRBV7-2 with TRBJ1-6; weak D call: TRBD1 (5 bases). The sequenced sample was cultured PBMCs, obtained from culture after CMV antigen stimulation. The TCR was taken from a human donor in good health (CMV status not recorded). Some clones in this sample may be carry-over from other donors' samples. The CDR3 DNA reads as TGTGCCAGCAGCTTGAGTCAGGGAGGTTCACCCCTCCACTTT. Amino acid sequence: CASSLSQGGSPLHF.